The 21 T cell receptor beta chains below were found in one sample sequenced in a study of T cell changes during pregnancy in multiple sclerosis. Only in-frame clones appear in the TCRdb table, and some are missing; sequencing was by immunoSEQ multiplex PCR. The data contain some 64,000 clones, roughly 94% of them singletons. Sequencing used peripheral blood, obtained after pregnancy. All receptors come from a female donor with multiple sclerosis, enrolled in a pregnancy study.

Written as DNA, the CDR3 is TGCGCCAGCAGCTCTCCGGGACAGACTAACTCCTACAATGAGCAGTTCTTC. This encodes CASSSPGQTNSYNEQFF. This chain uses TRBV5-1 with TRBJ2-1, with 7 bases that match TRBD1. V was clipped by 3 bases and J by 0 bases; unmatched bases: 9. CDR1 and CDR2 (germline): SGHRS, YFSETQ. The CDR3 covers 17 residues.

This sequence joins TRBV27 and TRBJ2-1; 8 nucleotides line up with TRBD2. CDR3 size: 14 residues. Germline V lookup: CDR1 MNHEY, CDR2 SMNVEV (reference sequence). Trimming removed 8 bases from V and 4 bases from J; junction bases left unmatched: 7. DNA of the CDR3: TGTGCCAGCGGCGGGAGGTCGTGGTACAATGAGCAGTTCTTC. Translating gives CASGGRSWYNEQFF.

In its sample, this clone was seen once. This chain links TRBV11-2 with TRBJ1-5; 9 bases line up with TRBD1. Trimming at V came to 2 bases and at J to 7 bases, leaving 6 bases not matched to a gene. The CDR3 is made up of 15 amino acids. Germline CDR1 SGHAT, CDR2 FQNNGV. As DNA, the CDR3 is TGTGCCAGCAGCTTAAGGGACAGGGTAGGACAGCCCCAGCATTTT. Translation gives CASSLRDRVGQPQHF.

This clone was observed once. V gene TRBV28 combines with J gene TRBJ2-2, with 10 bases identical to TRBD1. CDR1 and CDR2 (germline): MDHEN, SYDVKM. The length of the CDR3 is 15 residues. Trimming removed 2 bases from V and 5 bases from J; junction bases left unmatched: 2. This CDR3 reads CASSLRDRGTGELFF. The CDR3 DNA is TGTGCCAGCAGTTTAAGGGACAGGGGAACCGGGGAGCTGTTTTTT.

This clone was seen a single time. The chain combines TRBV5-6 with TRBJ2-3; possible D gene TRBD2, 6 bases. Germline V gene sequence: CDR1 SGHDT, CDR2 YYEEEE. V was trimmed by 4 bases and J by 4 bases, leaving 16 bases between them. The CDR3 runs 15 residues. The CDR3 region is CASSLWSGVADTQYF. The CDR3 DNA follows: TGTGCCAGCAGCCTTTGGTCGGGAGTCGCAGATACGCAGTATTTT.

CDR3 region: CASSAGVGTGEETQYF. The CDR3 nucleotides are TGTGCCAGCAGTGCAGGTGTAGGGACGGGAGAAGAGACCCAGTACTTC. The chain carries TRBV6-1 and TRBJ2-5; perhaps TRBD2 as D (6 bases). CDR1 and CDR2 (germline): MNHNS, SASEGT. V lost 4 bases and J 3 bases, leaving 18 bases between the germline ends. CDR3 length equals 16 residues.

The chain links TRBV25-1 to TRBJ2-3; the match to TRBD2 covers 12 bases. The V gene's germline CDR1 is MGHDK and CDR2 SYGVNS. This CDR3 has 16 amino acids. J gave up 4 bases and V 2 bases, and 4 bases lay outside the gene matches. CDR3 in amino acids: CASSEILAGGPDTQYF. CDR3 DNA sequence: TGTGCCAGCAGTGAAATACTAGCGGGAGGACCAGATACGCAGTATTTT.

The CDR3 DNA sequence: TGTGCCAGCATCGAGTCATCTGGGCCTCACGAGCAGTACTTC. Amino acid sequence: CASIESSGPHEQYF. V and J are TRBV28 and TRBJ2-7; D call uncertain. Germline V gives CDR1 MDHEN, CDR2 SYDVKM. The CDR3 has 14 amino acids. With 7 bases removed from V and 5 bases from J, the gap between germline ends came to 18 bases.

The chain employs TRBV5-1 and TRBJ1-2, with D tentatively TRBD1 (5 bases). V was clipped by 5 bases and J by 2 bases, with 13 bases between them. The CDR3 totals 14 residues. Germline lookup yields CDR1 SGHRS and CDR2 YFSETQ. Written as DNA, the CDR3 is TGCGCCAGCAGGACCCTGGAGGGGAACTATGGCTACACCTTC. Translating gives CASRTLEGNYGYTF.

This clone has a handful of counts. The V gene is TRBV10-1, the J gene TRBJ1-1; unclear D gene. Per germline, CDR1 WNHNN and CDR2 SYGVQD (reference sequence). V lost 0 bases and J 8 bases, leaving 10 bases between the germline ends. The CDR3 covers 13 residues. The CDR3 DNA reads TGCGCCAGCAGTGAGTCGATCCCGGGAGAAGCTTTCTTT. Its protein is CASSESIPGEAFF.

J is TRBJ2-7 and V is TRBV10-1, with TRBD1 identical over 7 bases. J gave up 7 bases and V 4 bases, and 10 bases lay outside the gene matches. Germline assignment: CDR1 WNHNN and CDR2 SYGVQD (reference sequence). CDR3 length: 14 amino acids. The CDR3 nucleotides are TGCGCCAGCAGTGCTCCGGAGCAGGGGGAAGAGCAGTACTTC. Translating it yields CASSAPEQGEEQYF.

Here the CDR3 reads CASSPQGVRTEAFF. The CDR3 DNA follows: TGCGCCAGCAGCCCACAGGGGGTAAGGACTGAAGCTTTCTTT. The gene calls are TRBV5-1 and TRBJ1-1; 8 positions agree with TRBD1. Germline trimming cut 4 bases from V and 5 bases from J; bases unmatched to any gene: 7. CDR1 and CDR2 (germline): SGHRS, YFSETQ. The length of the CDR3 is 14 residues.

This chain joins TRBV7-9 and TRBJ2-7; possible D gene TRBD2, 5 bases. CDR1 SEHNR and CDR2 FQNEAQ come from the germline V gene (reference sequence). V gave up 5 bases and J gave up 7 bases, with 15 bases separating them. The length of the CDR3 is 13 residues. CDR3 bases: TGTGCCAGCAGCCAGGAACGTACGGGGGAGCAGTACTTC. Its protein product is CASSQERTGEQYF.

The V call is TRBV7-3, the J call TRBJ2-3, with 10 bases that match TRBD1. The CDR3 has 15 residues. CDR1 is SGHTA and CDR2 is FQGTGA in the germline V gene. V was pared by 3 bases and J by 6 bases, with 6 bases of the junction left unmatched. DNA of the CDR3: TGTGCCAGCAGCTTGGGACAGGGGATGAAGGATACGCAGTATTTT. Translating it yields CASSLGQGMKDTQYF.

This chain links TRBV7-3 with TRBJ2-2; a weak D match, TRBD2 (5 bases). The CDR3 runs 15 residues. The V end lost 1 base, the J end lost 5 bases, and 11 bases lay between the germline ends. Germline V gene sequence: CDR1 SGHTA, CDR2 FQGTGA. CDR3 region: CASSLNSPGTGELFF. Written as DNA, the CDR3 is TGTGCCAGCAGCTTAAATTCGCCGGGGACCGGGGAGCTGTTTTTT.

This clone came up many times. The rearrangement uses TRBV11-2 and TRBJ2-7; D uncertain. This CDR3 has 14 amino acids. Trimming shortened V by 5 bases and J by 3 bases, and 14 bases separated the two germline ends. In germline, CDR1 is SGHAT, CDR2 FQNNGV. CDR3 DNA: TGTGCCAGCAGCCCTCGTGGCGGAGTCTACGAGCAGTACTTC. Residues: CASSPRGGVYEQYF.

The rearrangement uses TRBV5-1 and TRBJ2-1, with D possibly being TRBD1 (6 bases). V was pared by 0 bases and J by 7 bases, with 23 bases between. This CDR3 comprises 18 residues. Germline CDR1 SGHRS, CDR2 YFSETQ. CDR3 in DNA: TGCGCCAGCAGCTTGGCCAGGGGAATGAGGAGGTATGTGAATGAGCAGTTCTTC. Its translation: CASSLARGMRRYVNEQFF.

The chain links TRBV7-2 to TRBJ2-2, with TRBD1 as a possible D gene (6 bases). Trimming removed 5 bases from V and 3 bases from J, with 10 bases in between. This CDR3 has 14 residues. Germline values: CDR1 SGHTA, CDR2 FQGNSA. CDR3 residues: CASSTGQYTGELFF. In DNA, the CDR3 is TGTGCCAGCAGCACCGGACAGTACACCGGGGAGCTGTTTTTT.

This chain uses TRBV27 with TRBJ2-5, with D possibly matching TRBD1 (6 bases). Germline CDR1 is MNHEY and CDR2 is SMNVEV (reference sequence). This CDR3 comprises 14 residues. V lost 3 bases and J lost 5, with 13 bases in between. The CDR3 is CASSFSDRMETQYF. CDR3 sequence (DNA): TGTGCCAGCAGTTTTAGCGACAGGATGGAGACCCAGTACTTC.

V is TRBV7-2 and J is TRBJ2-7; no clear D. The CDR3 is 13 residues long. V lost 3 bases and J lost 2, with 8 bases in between. CDR1 and CDR2 (germline): SGHTA, FQGNSA. CDR3 sequence reads: CASSFPGTYEQYF. As DNA, the CDR3 is TGTGCCAGCAGCTTCCCAGGAACCTACGAGCAGTACTTC. Full variable domain (missing parts from reference TRBV7-2 and TRBJ2-7): GAGVSQSPSNKVTEKGKDVELRCDPISGHTALYWYRQSLGQGLEFLIYFQGNSAPDKSGLPSDRFSAERTGGSVSTLTIQRTQQEDSAVYLCASSFPGTYEQYFGPGTRLTVT.

This clone has a single count. The genes are TRBV7-2 and TRBJ2-5, with 7 positions matching TRBD2. The CDR3 spans 14 residues. The V gene end was trimmed by 7 bases and the J gene end by 0 bases; junction bases not matched to a gene: 5. Germline V gives CDR1 SGHTA, CDR2 FQGNSA. The CDR3 spells CASTAGDHQETQYF. The CDR3, as DNA: TGTGCCAGCACCGCGGGAGACCACCAAGAGACCCAGTACTTC.